The T cell receptor beta chain under discussion was sequenced for a study of human T cells and chemical hapten exposure. As for the study in general: 0.01% DPC was applied to the upper back in patch tests, which were read at 6 days.

V trimming: 4 bases; J trimming: 4 bases; junction bases outside the gene matches: 7. CDR3 size: 15 residues. Separate cDNA molecules received unique molecular identifiers, which the library attached to them. TCRdb reprocessed the RACE reads with MiXCR, giving one entry per CDR3 protein. This sample has more than 100,000 distinct CDR3 sequences, with 12% to 15% found just once. The time point was: patch test 1, 2 weeks after DPC sensitization. Treatment indicated: therapeutic diphenylcyclopropenone sensitization with weekly scalp DPC. This chain links TRBV12-3 or TRBV12-4 with TRBJ1-5, with 7 bases lining up with TRBD1. Here the sequenced sample was whole blood, taken in connection with sensitization to the hapten diphenylcyclopropenone (DPC). This receptor was obtained from a man between 18 and 35 years old with alopecia areata. Some clones in this sample may be carry-over from other donors' samples. The CDR3 loop reads CASSSQDRVNQPQHF. The CDR3 DNA reads TGTGCCAGCAGTTCCCAAGACAGGGTAAATCAGCCCCAGCATTTT.